The sequence of this TCR beta chain was determined in a study of graft-versus-host responses after intestinal transplantation. Study context: Multivisceral, liver-intestinal, or isolated intestinal grafts went to recipients.

The assay was immunoSEQ multiplex PCR, and TCRdb's table has in-frame clones only and misses some. The sample lists 45,000 to 55,000 clones, over 80% occurring once. The study's findings and limits: The authors found GvH clones in recipient marrow, some appearing first in ileum or blood.

Points on this clone: What it binds is unknown.

The sequenced sample was PBMCs, obtained 750 to 850 days after a first intestinal transplant, on the day of a second. This TCR came from a human patient who received an intestinal transplant, so some T cells may come from the graft donor.

The CDR3: CASSGSSYNEQFF. The CDR3 nucleotides are TGTGCCAGCAGTGGTAGCTCCTACAATGAGCAGTTCTTC. The chain couples TRBV27 to TRBJ2-1; D unclear. Germline lookup yields CDR1 MNHEY and CDR2 SMNVEV (reference sequence). CDR3 length: 13 amino acids. Trimming removed 5 bases at V and 0 bases at J, with 5 bases between.